Sequencing of this T cell receptor beta chain was carried out in a study of T cells in Graves' hyperthyroidism and ophthalmopathy (dated by TCRdb to about 2019). For context, the study as a whole: Peripheral blood was sampled at the time of initial diagnosis, prior to any treatment. In several Graves' hyperthyroidism patients, the study also compared T-cell repertoires from thyroid tissue with T-cell repertoires from blood. The 75 to 100 discovery patients were divided at random into training and test sets in a 7:3 ratio. TCR V-J signatures able to tell the groups apart were searched for in a discovery cohort of 95 to 100 patients, of whom fewer than 45 had Graves' ophthalmopathy and about 60 had stable Graves' hyperthyroidism. The paper reports TCR Vbeta CDR3 sequencing of more than 120 peripheral blood samples: some 44 ophthalmopathy, fewer than 80 hyperthyroidism and around 17 progressor patients. Prospective prediction of ophthalmopathy was tested in an independent validation cohort consisting of some 19 hyperthyroidism patients and around 16 patients who later progressed to ophthalmopathy. Following sampling, methimazole starting at 30 mg daily was given to hyperthyroidism patients, and high-dose intravenous methylprednisolone was given to ophthalmopathy patients.

A patient counted as having stable Graves' hyperthyroidism if no progression to ophthalmopathy occurred over 18 months of follow-up. Hyperthyroidism patients were newly diagnosed, had a disease duration of under 2 months, and were aged 18 to 65 years. Any patient with an uncontrolled infection, another autoimmune disease, pregnancy or lactation was excluded. Diagnoses were established on the basis of clinical symptoms, serum thyroxine and TRAb, thyroid ultrasound, and orbital computed tomography. Ficoll-Paque density gradient centrifugation was used to isolate PBMCs from approximately 10 ml of fresh peripheral blood. Total RNA was extracted using Trizol reagent, and RNA quality was assessed on an Agilent 2100 Bioanalyzer. This clonotype occurred many times. Its antigen specificity is not known. No base-level quality is on record; no much larger clone is a single base apart. The TCR beta CDR3 regions were amplified from RNA transcripts. The TCR CDR3 was subjected to a first round of RT-PCR using the HTBI primer set and the Qiagen OneStep RT-PCR kit. A second multiplex PCR round built the libraries, followed by size selection and purification. Paired-end sequencing of the libraries was performed with 100 bp reads on an Illumina HiSeq2000. In the paper's pipeline: SOAPnuke was used to process the raw data, with reads discarded if the reads contained adapters or uncalled bases, had a mean Phred below 15, or lacked an exact constant-primer or identifier match. High-quality paired reads were merged using COPE v1.2.5, and each unique nucleotide sequence was defined as a clonotype. MiTCR v1.1 was used to align the clonotypes against IMGT TRBV, TRBD and TRBJ reference segments. Analysis was restricted to V-J combinations with a frequency above 0.0001, which covered 99.2% of repertoires. The TCS score was defined as the ratio of F50 (clonal expansion) to E x V (chaos), calculated using BLOSUM62-based TCRdist between CDR3 peptides within each V-J. Welch's t-statistics and random forest reduced roughly 540 V-J features to some 14, which were used in a naive Bayes classifier (R e1071). Using fastp trimming at Q25 and MiXCR clonotype assembly, TCRdb reanalyzed the public sequencing data and kept in-frame beta chains. Each record represents a unique CDR3 protein, reported with the most common genes and DNA among its rows. Clone size and V and J calls follow TCRdb, not the original study. Present in this sample are about 560,000 distinct CDR3 sequences, roughly 17% of which were seen just once. The leading ten clones occupy 18% of the sample.

The germline V gene specifies ENHRY as CDR1 and SYGVKD as CDR2. Trimming costs V 4 bases and J 2 bases, and their ends lie 11 bases apart. From the cysteine through the phenylalanine, the CDR3 covers 15 amino acids. CDR3 DNA is the only sequence kept; it has 45 bases, read in frame from the first base. What the work shows at the level of the full study, not this receptor alone: In cross-validation, a model built on a 13 V-J signature told ophthalmopathy apart from stable hyperthyroidism with approximately 90% sensitivity and about 81% specificity, and in testing the same model reached 80%/75%. Most expanded thyroid clonotypes (frequency above 0.001) were also found in blood, which suggests that blood repertoires may mirror thyroid immune responses. During validation, the model predicted progression to ophthalmopathy a median of roughly six months ahead of onset, with more than 60% sensitivity and roughly 75% specificity. No statistical method was used to fix the sample size in advance, and group allocation was not hidden from the investigators.

The sequence derives from a woman aged 18-29 years with Graves' hyperthyroidism. This chain joins TRBV10-3 to TRBJ2-2; a weak D assignment points to TRBD1 (6 bases agree). The sequenced sample was blood. The DNA sequence is given as TGTGCCATCAGTGCCAGGGGCGATAACACCGGGGAGCTGTTTTTT. It translates as CAISARGDNTGELFF.